The T cell receptor (beta chain) under discussion was sequenced for a study of PD-1 blockade in mismatch repair-deficient tumors. Overall study: All were previously treated, progressing patients with 12 mismatch repair-deficient cancer types.

General study points: After pembrolizumab, tumor-resident clones rose rapidly, then generally contracted before radiologic responses.

Every patient had mismatch repair deficiency by PCR or immunohistochemistry. For this clone: The antigen remains unidentified.

CDR1 is SGHTA and CDR2 is FQGTGA in the germline V gene. Trimming cost V 3 bases and J 2 bases, with 11 bases left between them. The CDR3 loop spans 15 amino acids. The table came from immunoSEQ multiplex PCR; TCRdb's copy has only in-frame clones and leaves some out. The sample has tens of thousands of clones, roughly 80% seen once. The chain recombines TRBV7-3 with TRBJ2-1; D possibly corresponds to TRBD1 (5 bases). The sequenced sample was peripheral blood, obtained 12 weeks after starting pembrolizumab. The sequence was obtained from an adult with mismatch repair-deficient cancer. The CDR3 loop reads CASSFQPGTYNEQFF. The CDR3 region has the DNA TGTGCCAGCAGCTTCCAACCAGGGACCTACAATGAGCAGTTCTTC. The variable domain in full, completed from reference TRBV7-3 and TRBJ2-1, reads GAGVSQTPSNKVTEKGKYVELRCDPISGHTALYWYRQSLGQGPEFLIYFQGTGAADDSGLPNDRFFAVRPEGSVSTLKIQRTERGDSAVYLCASSFQPGTYNEQFFGPGTRLTVL.